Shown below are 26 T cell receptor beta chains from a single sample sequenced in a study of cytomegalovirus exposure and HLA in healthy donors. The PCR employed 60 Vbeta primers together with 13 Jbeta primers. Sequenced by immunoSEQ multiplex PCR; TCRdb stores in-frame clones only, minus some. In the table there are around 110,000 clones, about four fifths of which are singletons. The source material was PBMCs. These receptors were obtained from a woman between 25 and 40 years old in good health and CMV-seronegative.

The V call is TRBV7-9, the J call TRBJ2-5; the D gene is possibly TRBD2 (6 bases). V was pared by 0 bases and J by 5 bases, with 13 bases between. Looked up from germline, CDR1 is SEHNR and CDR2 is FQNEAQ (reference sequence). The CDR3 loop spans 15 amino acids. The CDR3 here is CASSLASGLAETQYF. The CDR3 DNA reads TGTGCCAGCAGCTTAGCAAGCGGGCTGGCGGAGACCCAGTACTTC.

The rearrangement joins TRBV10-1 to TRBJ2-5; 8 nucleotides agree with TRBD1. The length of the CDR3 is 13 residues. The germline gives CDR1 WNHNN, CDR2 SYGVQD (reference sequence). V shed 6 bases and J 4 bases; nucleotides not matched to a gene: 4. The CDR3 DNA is TGCGCCAGCAGACGACAGGGGAGAGAGACCCAGTACTTC. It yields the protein CASRRQGRETQYF.

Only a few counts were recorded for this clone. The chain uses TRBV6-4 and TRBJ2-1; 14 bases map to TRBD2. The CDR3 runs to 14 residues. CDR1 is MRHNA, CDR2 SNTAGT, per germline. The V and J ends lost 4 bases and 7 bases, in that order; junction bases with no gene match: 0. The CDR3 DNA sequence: TGTGCCAGCAGTGGACTAGCGGGAGGGAATGAGCAGTTCTTC. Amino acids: CASSGLAGGNEQFF.

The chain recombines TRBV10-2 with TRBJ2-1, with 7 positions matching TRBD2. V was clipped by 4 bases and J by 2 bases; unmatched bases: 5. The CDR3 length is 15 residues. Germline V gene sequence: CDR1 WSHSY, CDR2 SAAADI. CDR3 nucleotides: TGCGCCAGCAGTGGGTCGGGAGGCCCCTACAATGAGCAGTTCTTC. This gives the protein CASSGSGGPYNEQFF.

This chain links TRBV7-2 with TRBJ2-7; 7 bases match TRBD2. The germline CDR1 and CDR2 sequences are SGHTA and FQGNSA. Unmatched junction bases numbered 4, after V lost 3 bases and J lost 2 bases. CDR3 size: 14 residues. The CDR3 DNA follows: TGTGCCAGCAGCTTGGGAGGGAATACCTACGAGCAGTACTTC. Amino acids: CASSLGGNTYEQYF.

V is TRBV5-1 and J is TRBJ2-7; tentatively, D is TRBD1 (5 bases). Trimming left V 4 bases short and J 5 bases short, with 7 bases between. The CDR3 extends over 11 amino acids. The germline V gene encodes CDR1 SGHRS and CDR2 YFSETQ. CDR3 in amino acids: CASSEGDEQYF. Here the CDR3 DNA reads TGCGCCAGCAGCGAAGGGGACGAGCAGTACTTC.

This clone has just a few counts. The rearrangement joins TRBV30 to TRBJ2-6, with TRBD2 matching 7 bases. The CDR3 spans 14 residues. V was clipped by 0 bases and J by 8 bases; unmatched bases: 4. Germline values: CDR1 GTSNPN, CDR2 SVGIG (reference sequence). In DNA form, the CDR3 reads TGTGCCTGGAGTGTACGGCGGGGGACCAACGTCCTGACTTTC. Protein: CAWSVRRGTNVLTF.

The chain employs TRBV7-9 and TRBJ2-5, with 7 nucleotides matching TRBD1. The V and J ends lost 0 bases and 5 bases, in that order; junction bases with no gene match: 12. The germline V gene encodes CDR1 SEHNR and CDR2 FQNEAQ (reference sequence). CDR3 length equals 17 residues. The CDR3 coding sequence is TGTGCCAGCAGCTTAGCGGCCCGGGGCTCACAGGGGGAGACCCAGTACTTC. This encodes CASSLAARGSQGETQYF. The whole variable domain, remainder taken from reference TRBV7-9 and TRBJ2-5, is DTGVSQNPRHKITKRGQNVTFRCDPISEHNRLYWYRQTLGQGPEFLTYFQNEAQLEKSRLLSDRFSAERPKGSFSTLEIQRTEQGDSAMYLCASSLAARGSQGETQYFGPGTRLLVL.

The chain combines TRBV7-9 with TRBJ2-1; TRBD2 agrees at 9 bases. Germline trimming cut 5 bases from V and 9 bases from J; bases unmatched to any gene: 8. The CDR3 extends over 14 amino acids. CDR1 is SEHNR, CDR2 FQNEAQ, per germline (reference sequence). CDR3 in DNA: TGTGCCAGCAGCACCATAGCGGGAGAGGTTGAGCAGTTCTTC. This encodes CASSTIAGEVEQFF. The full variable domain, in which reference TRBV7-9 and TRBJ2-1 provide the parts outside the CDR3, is DTGVSQNPRHKITKRGQNVTFRCDPISEHNRLYWYRQTLGQGPEFLTYFQNEAQLEKSRLLSDRFSAERPKGSFSTLEIQRTEQGDSAMYLCASSTIAGEVEQFFGPGTRLTVL.

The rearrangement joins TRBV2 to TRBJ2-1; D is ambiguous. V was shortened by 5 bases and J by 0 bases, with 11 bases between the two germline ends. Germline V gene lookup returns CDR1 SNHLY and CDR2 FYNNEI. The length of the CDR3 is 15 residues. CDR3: CASSSDFSSYNEQFF. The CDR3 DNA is TGTGCCAGCAGTTCTGACTTTAGCTCCTACAATGAGCAGTTCTTC.

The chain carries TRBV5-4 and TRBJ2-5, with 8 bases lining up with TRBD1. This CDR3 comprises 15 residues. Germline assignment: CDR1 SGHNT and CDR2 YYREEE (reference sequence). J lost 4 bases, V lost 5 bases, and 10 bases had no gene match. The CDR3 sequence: CASRERTGSGETQYF. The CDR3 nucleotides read TGTGCCAGCAGGGAAAGGACAGGGTCGGGAGAGACCCAGTACTTC.

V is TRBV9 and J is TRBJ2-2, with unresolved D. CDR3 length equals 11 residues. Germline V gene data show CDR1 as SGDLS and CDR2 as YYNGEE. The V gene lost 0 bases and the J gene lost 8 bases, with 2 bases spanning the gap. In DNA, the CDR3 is TGTGCCAGCAGCGTAGCAGGGGAGCTGTTTTTT. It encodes CASSVAGELFF.

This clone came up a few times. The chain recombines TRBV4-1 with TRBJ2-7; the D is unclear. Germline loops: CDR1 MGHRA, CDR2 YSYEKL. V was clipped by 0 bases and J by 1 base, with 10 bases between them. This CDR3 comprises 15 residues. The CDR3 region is CASSQDGRSSYEQYF. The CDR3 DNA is TGCGCCAGCAGCCAAGATGGCAGGTCTTCCTACGAGCAGTACTTC.

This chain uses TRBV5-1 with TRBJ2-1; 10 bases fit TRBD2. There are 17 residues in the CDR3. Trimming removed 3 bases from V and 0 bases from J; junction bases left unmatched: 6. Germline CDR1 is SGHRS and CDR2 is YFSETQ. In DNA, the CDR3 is TGCGCCAGCAGCTGGGGGGCTAGCGGGAGCTCCTACAATGAGCAGTTCTTC. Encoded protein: CASSWGASGSSYNEQFF.

Here the CDR3 reads CASSQDLGGSGISYEQYF. CDR3 DNA: TGCGCCAGCAGCCAAGATCTGGGGGGAAGCGGTATCTCCTACGAGCAGTACTTC. This rearrangement joins TRBV4-3 to TRBJ2-7; tentatively, D is TRBD2 (6 bases). Germline V gene lookup returns CDR1 LGHNA and CDR2 YSLEER. The V end lost 0 bases, the J end lost 0 bases, and 18 bases lay between the germline ends. This CDR3 spans 18 amino acids.

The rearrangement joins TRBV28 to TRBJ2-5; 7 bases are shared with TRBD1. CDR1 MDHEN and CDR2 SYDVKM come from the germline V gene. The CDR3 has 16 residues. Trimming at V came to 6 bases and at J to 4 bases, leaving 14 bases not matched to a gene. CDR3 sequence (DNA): TGTGCCAGCAGGGGGGACCACAGGGGAGTGGGAGAGACCCAGTACTTC. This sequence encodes CASRGDHRGVGETQYF. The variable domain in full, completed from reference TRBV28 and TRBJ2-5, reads DVKVTQSSRYLVKRTGEKVFLECVQDMDHENMFWYRQDPGLGLRLIYFSYDVKMKEKGDIPEGYSVSREKKERFSLILESASTNQTSMYLCASRGDHRGVGETQYFGPGTRLLVL.

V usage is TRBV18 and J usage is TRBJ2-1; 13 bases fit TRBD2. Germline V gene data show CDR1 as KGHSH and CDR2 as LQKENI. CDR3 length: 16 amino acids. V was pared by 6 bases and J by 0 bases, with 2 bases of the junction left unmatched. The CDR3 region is CASSRTSGSSYNEQFF. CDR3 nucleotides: TGTGCCAGCTCCCGGACTAGCGGGAGCTCCTACAATGAGCAGTTCTTC.

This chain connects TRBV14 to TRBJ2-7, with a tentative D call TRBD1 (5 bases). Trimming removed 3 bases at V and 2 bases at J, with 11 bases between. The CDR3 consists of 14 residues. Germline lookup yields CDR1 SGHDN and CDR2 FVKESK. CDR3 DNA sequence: TGTGCCAGCAGCCAGCAGGGCGGCACCTACGAGCAGTACTTC. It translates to CASSQQGGTYEQYF.

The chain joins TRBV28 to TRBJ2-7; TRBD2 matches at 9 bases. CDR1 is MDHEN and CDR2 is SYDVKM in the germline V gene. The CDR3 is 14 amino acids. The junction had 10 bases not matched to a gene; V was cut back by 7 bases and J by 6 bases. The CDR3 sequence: CASTTPGLAREQYF. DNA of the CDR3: TGTGCCAGCACCACCCCGGGACTAGCTCGCGAGCAGTACTTC.

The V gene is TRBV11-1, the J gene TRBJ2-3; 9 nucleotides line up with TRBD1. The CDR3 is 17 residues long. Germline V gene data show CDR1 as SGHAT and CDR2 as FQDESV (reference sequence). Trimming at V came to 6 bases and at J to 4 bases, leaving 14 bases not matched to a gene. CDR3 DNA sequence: TGTGCCAGCAGAGACCCCACAGGGGGCGGAGAGTCAGATACGCAGTATTTT. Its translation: CASRDPTGGGESDTQYF.

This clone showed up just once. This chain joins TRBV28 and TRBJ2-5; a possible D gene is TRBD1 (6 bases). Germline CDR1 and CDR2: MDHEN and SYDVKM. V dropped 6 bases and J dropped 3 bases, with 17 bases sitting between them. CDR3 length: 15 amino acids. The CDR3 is CASSLHSGTKETQYF. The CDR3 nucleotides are TGTGCCAGCAGCCTACACTCCGGGACAAAAGAGACCCAGTACTTC.

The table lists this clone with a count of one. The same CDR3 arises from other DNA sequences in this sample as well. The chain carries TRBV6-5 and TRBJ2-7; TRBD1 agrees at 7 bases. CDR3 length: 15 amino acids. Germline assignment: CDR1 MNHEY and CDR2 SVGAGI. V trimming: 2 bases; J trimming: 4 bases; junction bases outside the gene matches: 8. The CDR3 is CASSYKAGGSYEQYF. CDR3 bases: TGTGCCAGCAGTTACAAGGCAGGGGGTAGTTACGAGCAGTACTTC.

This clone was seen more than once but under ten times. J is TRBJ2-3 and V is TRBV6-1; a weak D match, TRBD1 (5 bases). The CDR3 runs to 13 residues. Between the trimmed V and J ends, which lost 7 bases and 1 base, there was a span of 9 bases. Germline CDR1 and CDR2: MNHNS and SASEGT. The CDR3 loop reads CASTGMGTDTQYF. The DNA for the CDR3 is TGTGCCAGCACAGGGATGGGCACAGATACGCAGTATTTT.

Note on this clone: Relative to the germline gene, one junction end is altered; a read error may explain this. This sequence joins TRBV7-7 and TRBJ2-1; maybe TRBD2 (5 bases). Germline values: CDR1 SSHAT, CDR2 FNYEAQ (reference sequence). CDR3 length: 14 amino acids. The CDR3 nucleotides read TGTGCTAGCAGCTCCCTCGGGACCTACAATGAGCAGTTCTTC. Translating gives CASSSLGTYNEQFF.

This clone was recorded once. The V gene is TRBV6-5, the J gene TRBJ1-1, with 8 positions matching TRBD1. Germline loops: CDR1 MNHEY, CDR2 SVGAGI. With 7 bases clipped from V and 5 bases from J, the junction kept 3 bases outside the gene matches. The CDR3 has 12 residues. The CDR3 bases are TGTGCCAGCACTACAGGGGGGACTGAAGCTTTCTTT. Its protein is CASTTGGTEAFF.

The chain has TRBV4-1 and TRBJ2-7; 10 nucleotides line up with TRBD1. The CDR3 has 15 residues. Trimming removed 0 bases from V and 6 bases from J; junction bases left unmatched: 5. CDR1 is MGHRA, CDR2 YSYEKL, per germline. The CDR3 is CASSQDPGQGGEQYF. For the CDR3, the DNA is TGCGCCAGCAGCCAAGATCCCGGACAGGGGGGCGAGCAGTACTTC.